The 30 T cell receptor beta chains reported below all come from one sample, sequenced in a study of radiotherapy plus CTLA-4 blockade in lung cancer. This table comes from immunoSEQ multiplex PCR, and its TCRdb copy is limited to in-frame clones, with some not included. The table lists over 100,000 clones, about 80% of them singletons, with approximately 3.5% in the top ten. The material was peripheral blood, obtained from a patient treated with radiotherapy plus ipilimumab. The receptor source for this set is a human donor with non-small cell lung cancer that progressed on radiotherapy plus ipilimumab. Some clones in this sample may be carry-over from other donors' samples.

V is TRBV4-3 and J is TRBJ2-2; D gene unclear. V was cut by 4 bases and J by 6 bases, with 9 bases left in between. The CDR3 spans 13 residues. The germline CDR1 and CDR2 sequences are LGHNA and YSLEER. CDR3 sequence: CASSPQTAGELFF. The CDR3 nucleotides are TGCGCCAGCAGCCCCCAGACGGCCGGGGAGCTGTTTTTT.

The chain has TRBV9 and TRBJ1-2, with 11 positions matching TRBD1. CDR1 SGDLS and CDR2 YYNGEE come from the germline V gene. This CDR3 is 14 amino acids long. The V and J ends lost 0 bases and 13 bases, in that order; junction bases with no gene match: 8. The CDR3 loop reads CASSVVMGQGERTF. The CDR3 coding sequence is TGTGCCAGCAGCGTAGTAATGGGACAGGGGGAACGCACCTTC.

This clone was counted once. The chain joins TRBV7-6 to TRBJ2-3; D gene ambiguous. The CDR3 extends over 13 amino acids. CDR1 and CDR2 from the germline V gene are SGHVS and FNYEAQ. V gave up 4 bases and J gave up 2 bases, with 7 bases separating them. For the CDR3, the DNA is TGTGCCAGCAGCTCCGCGAACACAGATACGCAGTATTTT. Amino acid sequence: CASSSANTDTQYF.

The chain couples TRBV2 to TRBJ2-7; a possible D gene is TRBD1 (5 bases). This CDR3 is 14 amino acids long. V lost 7 bases, J lost 7 bases, and 20 bases lay in between. Germline V lookup: CDR1 SNHLY, CDR2 FYNNEI. CDR3 in amino acids: CASTRWGANLEQYF. The CDR3 DNA reads as TGTGCCAGCACTCGTTGGGGCGCCAACCTGGAGCAGTACTTC.

V usage is TRBV5-1 and J usage is TRBJ1-4; 8 positions match TRBD1. J was trimmed by 7 bases and V by 3 bases; bases with no gene match: 5. This CDR3 is 14 amino acids long. The germline V gene encodes CDR1 SGHRS and CDR2 YFSETQ. In DNA, the CDR3 is TGCGCCAGCAGCTCACAGGGGGTGGGTGAAAAACTGTTTTTT. Protein: CASSSQGVGEKLFF.

The J gene is TRBJ1-5, the V gene TRBV4-1; D may be TRBD1 (5 bases). V was pared by 4 bases and J by 3 bases, with 13 bases between. Germline V CDR1 and CDR2: MGHRA, YSYEKL. This CDR3 has 15 residues. In DNA form, the CDR3 reads TGCGCCAGCAGCCCCACGGGGGTGAACAATCAGCCCCAGCATTTT. Translated: CASSPTGVNNQPQHF.

This clone has only one observation. The V call is TRBV19, the J call TRBJ1-6; 7 positions agree with TRBD1. The CDR3 loop spans 14 amino acids. After removal of 3 bases from V and 8 bases from J, the junction contained 4 bases not matched to a gene. The V gene's germline CDR1 is LNHDA and CDR2 SQIVND (reference sequence). CDR3 sequence: CASSITGEDSPLHF. Written as DNA, the CDR3 is TGTGCCAGTAGTATCACAGGGGAAGATTCACCCCTCCACTTT. Filled out from reference TRBV19 and TRBJ1-6, the complete variable domain reads DGGITQSPKYLFRKEGQNVTLSCEQNLNHDAMYWYRQDPGQGLRLIYYSQIVNDFQKGDIAEGYSVSREKKESFPLTVTSAQKNPTAFYLCASSITGEDSPLHFGNGTRLTVT.

The chain recombines TRBV7-9 with TRBJ1-6; 9 bases match TRBD1. The V segment lost 6 bases and the J segment 6 bases; nucleotides outside the gene matches: 3. CDR3 length: 14 residues. The germline CDR1 and CDR2 sequences are SEHNR and FQNEAQ (reference sequence). The CDR3 loop is CASRQTGGNSPLHF. The CDR3 region has the DNA TGTGCCAGCAGACAGACAGGGGGTAATTCACCCCTCCACTTT.

The chain uses TRBV9 and TRBJ1-2; TRBD1 agrees at 8 bases. The CDR3 has 13 amino acids. CDR1 is SGDLS and CDR2 is YYNGEE in the germline V gene. Trimming cost V 0 bases and J 8 bases; bases outside gene matches: 3. CDR3 sequence (DNA): TGTGCCAGCAGCGTAGAGCCAGGGGGCGGCTACACCTTC. Translating gives CASSVEPGGGYTF.

Concerning this clone itself: Other DNA sequences in the same sample also yield this CDR3. The V gene is TRBV5-1, the J gene TRBJ2-2, with 13 positions matching TRBD2. CDR1 and CDR2 (germline): SGHRS, YFSETQ. Germline trimming cut 4 bases from V and 0 bases from J; bases unmatched to any gene: 18. This CDR3 is built from 22 residues. CDR3 sequence (DNA): TGCGCCAGCAGCGCTCAATCCCCGGGACTAGCGGGGTTATTATCGAACACCGGGGAGCTGTTTTTT. The encoded protein is CASSAQSPGLAGLLSNTGELFF.

The J gene is TRBJ2-2, the V gene TRBV6-5; no definite D call. This CDR3 has 12 amino acids. CDR1 and CDR2 (germline): MNHEY, SVGAGI. V was trimmed by 2 bases and J by 6 bases, leaving 4 bases between them. The CDR3 sequence: CASSYISGELFF. The CDR3 DNA reads TGTGCCAGCAGTTACATCTCCGGGGAGCTGTTTTTT.

A single count supports this clone. CDR3 region: CASITVGSKVYNEQFF. CDR3 DNA: TGTGCCAGCATAACTGTGGGCTCCAAAGTATACAATGAGCAGTTCTTC. This chain uses TRBV7-9 with TRBJ2-1; D gene ambiguous. This CDR3 is built from 16 residues. Germline-derived CDR1 and CDR2 are SEHNR and FQNEAQ (reference sequence). Trimming left V 7 bases short and J 4 bases short, with 20 bases between.

The chain has TRBV6-1 and TRBJ2-5; 10 bases line up with TRBD1. CDR1 and CDR2 (germline): MNHNS, SASEGT. The V gene end was trimmed by 5 bases and the J gene end by 3 bases; junction bases not matched to a gene: 3. The CDR3 is made up of 14 amino acids. The CDR3 region is CASSSGTGEETQYF. The CDR3 DNA reads TGTGCCAGCAGTTCCGGGACAGGGGAAGAGACCCAGTACTTC.

The V gene is TRBV5-4, the J gene TRBJ2-5, with D tentatively TRBD2 (7 bases). Germline V CDR1 and CDR2: SGHNT, YYREEE (reference sequence). The CDR3 runs 15 residues. Trimming left V 3 bases short and J 7 bases short, with 19 bases between. For the CDR3, the DNA is TGTGCCAGCAGCTCCGCGGGGGCCTCGGGGGGGACCCAGTACTTC. Translating it yields CASSSAGASGGTQYF.

V gene TRBV5-1 combines with J gene TRBJ2-7, with D possibly matching TRBD2 (6 bases). CDR1 and CDR2 (germline): SGHRS, YFSETQ. The V and J ends lost 5 bases and 2 bases respectively, with 14 bases between them. This CDR3 region has 14 residues. For the CDR3, the DNA is TGCGCCAGCAGGGAGGGGTCCGGCCCCTACGAGCAGTACTTC. Its translation is CASREGSGPYEQYF.

The gene calls are TRBV29-1 and TRBJ2-2, with TRBD2 as a possible D gene (5 bases). The CDR3 runs 13 residues. The germline V gene has CDR1 SQVTM and CDR2 ANQGSEA. The V end was cut by 3 bases, the J end by 8 bases, with 13 bases between. In DNA form, the CDR3 reads TGCAGCGTTGACGGTAGGATAGCGGGGGAGCTGTTTTTT. As protein: CSVDGRIAGELFF.

The rearrangement joins TRBV6-1 to TRBJ2-7; TRBD1 is a possible D gene (6 bases). The germline gives CDR1 MNHNS, CDR2 SASEGT. This CDR3 is 13 amino acids long. Trimming removed 4 bases at V and 4 bases at J, with 11 bases between. The CDR3: CASSVRQVYEQYF. For the CDR3, the DNA is TGTGCCAGCAGTGTCCGACAGGTTTACGAGCAGTACTTC.

The chain couples TRBV6-4 to TRBJ2-3; either TRBD1 or TRBD2 may fit D (5 bases each). The CDR3 is made up of 15 amino acids. Trimming shortened V by 8 bases and J by 1 base, and 16 bases separated the two germline ends. Germline V gene data show CDR1 as MRHNA and CDR2 as SNTAGT. The CDR3 nucleotides read TGTGCCAGCCACTGGGGGACCTGGGGCACAGATACGCAGTATTTT. The encoded protein is CASHWGTWGTDTQYF.

This chain uses TRBV7-9 with TRBJ2-1; 8 bases map to TRBD2. Germline V lookup: CDR1 SEHNR, CDR2 FQNEAQ (reference sequence). The V and J ends lost 1 base and 7 bases, in that order; junction bases with no gene match: 6. This CDR3 is built from 15 residues. CDR3 sequence (DNA): TGTGCCAGCAGCTTAGTCGGACTAGCCTTAAATGAGCAGTTCTTC. This encodes CASSLVGLALNEQFF.

Of note for this clone: The sample carries other DNA sequences with the same CDR3. J is TRBJ1-1 and V is TRBV4-2; D may be TRBD1 (6 bases). The germline V gene has CDR1 LGHNA and CDR2 YNFKEQ. The CDR3 sequence is 15 residues long. Trimming took off 4 bases at V and 1 base at J, with 13 bases between the two ends. The CDR3 nucleotides read TGTGCCAGCAGCCCCCCGAAGACAGGGAACACTGAAGCTTTCTTT. Translation: CASSPPKTGNTEAFF.

The chain uses TRBV7-2 and TRBJ1-2; TRBD1 aligns across 7 bases. After removal of 4 bases from V and 3 bases from J, the junction contained 8 bases not matched to a gene. The germline V gene encodes CDR1 SGHTA and CDR2 FQGNSA. The CDR3 covers 15 residues. The CDR3 is CASSSQGQSYYGYTF. CDR3 bases: TGTGCCAGCAGCTCGCAGGGACAGAGTTACTATGGCTACACCTTC.

The chain combines TRBV4-2 with TRBJ2-3; D uncertain. V was cut by 3 bases and J by 5 bases, with 3 bases left in between. The CDR3 has 11 amino acids. Germline V gene lookup returns CDR1 LGHNA and CDR2 YNFKEQ. As DNA, the CDR3 is TGTGCCAGCAGCCAGATAGATACGCAGTATTTT. This codes for CASSQIDTQYF.

The chain joins TRBV28 to TRBJ1-2; the match to TRBD1 covers 7 bases. Unmatched junction bases numbered 13, after V lost 3 bases and J lost 9 bases. Germline assignment: CDR1 MDHEN and CDR2 SYDVKM. CDR3 length: 15 residues. The CDR3 is CASSFFTQGMGSYTF. For the CDR3, the DNA is TGTGCCAGCAGTTTTTTCACACAGGGGATGGGTAGCTACACCTTC.

This clone rates as medium-sized. This chain joins TRBV6-1 and TRBJ1-5; D ambiguous. Trimming removed 1 base from V and 7 bases from J, with 8 bases in between. CDR1 and CDR2 (germline): MNHNS, SASEGT. The CDR3 spans 13 residues. In DNA form, the CDR3 reads TGTGCCAGCAGTGAAGTGAGCGAACAGCCCCAGCATTTT. Translating gives CASSEVSEQPQHF.

In this sample, this clone turned up once. The gene calls are TRBV6-5 and TRBJ2-7, with 7 nucleotides matching TRBD1. Germline-derived CDR1 and CDR2 are MNHEY and SVGAGI. Trimming at V came to 2 bases and at J to 5 bases, leaving 6 bases not matched to a gene. The CDR3 loop spans 14 amino acids. CDR3 nucleotides: TGTGCCAGCAGTTACCGGACAGGCGACGACGAGCAGTACTTC. As protein: CASSYRTGDDEQYF.

The V and J genes are TRBV5-1 and TRBJ1-2; D not resolved. The germline CDR1 and CDR2 sequences are SGHRS and YFSETQ. The length of the CDR3 is 13 residues. V was pared by 4 bases and J by 3 bases, with 10 bases between. CDR3 amino acids: CASSRSYDYGYTF. In nucleotides, the CDR3 is TGCGCCAGCAGCCGGAGTTATGACTATGGCTACACCTTC.

V usage is TRBV11-2 and J usage is TRBJ2-5; D ambiguous. The V gene's germline CDR1 is SGHAT and CDR2 FQNNGV. The CDR3 runs to 14 residues. Trimming took off 5 bases at V and 2 bases at J, with 12 bases between the two ends. The CDR3 DNA reads as TGTGCCAGCAGCCCCCGGCAAGTGCAAGAGACCCAGTACTTC. Amino acid sequence: CASSPRQVQETQYF.

This clone has just one count. The rearrangement joins TRBV28 to TRBJ2-5; either TRBD1 or TRBD2 may fit D (5 bases each). The J call is uncertain, as TRBJ2-7 better fits the DNA end. Germline V gives CDR1 MDHEN, CDR2 SYDVKM. The CDR3 extends over 18 amino acids. CDR3 coding DNA: TGTGCCAGCAGTGGGCCCCCCTATGGGGGAAACGTCCCCTACGAGCAGTACTTC. As protein: CASSGPPYGGNVPYEQYF.

The CDR3: CASSEHQGMDTEAFF. CDR3 nucleotides: TGTGCCAGCAGTGAACATCAGGGTATGGACACTGAAGCTTTCTTT. The chain joins TRBV2 to TRBJ1-1; D may be TRBD1 (5 bases). Germline V gene data show CDR1 as SNHLY and CDR2 as FYNNEI. V gave up 2 bases and J gave up 3 bases, with 13 bases separating them. The CDR3 totals 15 residues. The whole variable domain, remainder taken from reference TRBV2 and TRBJ1-1, is EPEVTQTPSHQVTQMGQEVILRCVPISNHLYFYWYRQILGQKVEFLVSFYNNEISEKSEIFDDQFSVERPDGSNFTLKIRSTKLEDSAMYFCASSEHQGMDTEAFFGQGTRLTVV.

The chain joins TRBV6-5 to TRBJ1-1, with 7 bases matching TRBD1. The CDR3 is 15 amino acids. Germline trimming cut 6 bases from V and 1 base from J; bases unmatched to any gene: 8. Germline CDR1 reads MNHEY; CDR2 reads SVGAGI. CDR3 in amino acids: CASRPAGGPNTEAFF. The CDR3 bases are TGTGCCAGCAGACCCGCAGGGGGACCGAACACTGAAGCTTTCTTT.